Shown below are 14 T cell receptor beta chains from a single sample sequenced in a study of cytomegalovirus exposure and HLA in healthy donors. PCR used 60 Vbeta primers and 13 Jbeta primers. Using immunoSEQ multiplex PCR, the repertoire was profiled, and TCRdb retains in-frame clones only, with some absent. The sample includes 75,000 to 95,000 clones, around 84% seen only once; the top ten take 2.1%. The sequenced sample was PBMCs. Every receptor here comes from a man aged 18 to 30 in good health and CMV-seronegative.

The J gene is TRBJ1-1, the V gene TRBV5-6; D call uncertain. The V gene lost 4 bases and the J gene lost 3 bases, with 28 bases spanning the gap. This CDR3 contains 19 residues. The germline CDR1 and CDR2 sequences are SGHDT and YYEEEE. CDR3: CASSHTRLLGRGWDTEAFF. For the CDR3, the DNA is TGTGCCAGCAGCCATACACGGTTGCTGGGTAGAGGCTGGGACACTGAAGCTTTCTTT.

The chain has TRBV2 and TRBJ1-1, with D possibly TRBD1 on 6 matching bases. The CDR3 extends over 17 amino acids. Trimming cost V 6 bases and J 4 bases, with 24 bases left between them. Per germline, CDR1 SNHLY and CDR2 FYNNEI. In DNA, the CDR3 is TGTGCCAGCAGCCCCCTGGGGACGGAATTAGGGGGCACTGAAGCTTTCTTT. Protein sequence: CASSPLGTELGGTEAFF.

This sequence joins TRBV15 and TRBJ2-3; 9 nucleotides align to TRBD1. Losses at the gene ends were 5 bases for V and 1 base for J; bases not matched to a gene: 4. The CDR3 is 15 amino acids. CDR1 and CDR2 from the germline V gene are LNHNV and YYDKDF (reference sequence). The CDR3 bases are TGTGCCACCAGCGCACGACAGGGGGGCACAGATACGCAGTATTTT. Its translation is CATSARQGGTDTQYF.

This chain joins TRBV11-3 and TRBJ2-5; TRBD2 agrees at 9 bases. The CDR3 length is 18 residues. V shed 4 bases and J 4 bases; nucleotides not matched to a gene: 16. Germline CDR1 SGHNT, CDR2 YENEEA. For the CDR3, the DNA is TGTGCCAGCAGCTCAGGACTAGCGCCAAGGAGAGAGGGAGAGACCCAGTACTTC. This sequence encodes CASSSGLAPRREGETQYF.

The J gene is TRBJ1-5, the V gene TRBV29-1; no reliable D call. This CDR3 comprises 14 residues. Per the germline V gene, CDR1 is SQVTM and CDR2 is ANQGSEA. Between the trimmed V and J ends, which lost 2 bases and 6 bases, there was a span of 14 bases. Here the CDR3 reads CSVESGNTVQPQHF. CDR3 in DNA: TGCAGCGTTGAATCGGGGAATACGGTTCAGCCCCAGCATTTT. The full variable domain, rest sourced from reference TRBV29-1 and TRBJ1-5, is SAVISQKPSRDICQRGTSLTIQCQVDSQVTMMFWYRQQPGQSLTLIATANQGSEATYESGFVIDKFPISRPNLTFSTLTVSNMSPEDSSIYLCSVESGNTVQPQHFGDGTRLSIL.

V is TRBV27 and J is TRBJ2-7, with 11 bases aligning to TRBD1. The CDR3 is 13 residues long. Germline values: CDR1 MNHEY, CDR2 SMNVEV (reference sequence). J gave up 7 bases and V 10 bases, and 9 bases lay outside the gene matches. The CDR3 DNA reads as TGTGCCACCCACCTGGGGACAGGGGGGGAGCAGTACTTC. It yields the protein CATHLGTGGEQYF.

CDR3 coding DNA: TGTGCCAGCAGGGATAGGAGGGATGAGCAGTTCTTC. Translation: CASRDRRDEQFF. V gene TRBV2 combines with J gene TRBJ2-1; weak D call: TRBD2 (6 bases). The CDR3 loop spans 12 amino acids. V shed 6 bases and J shed 8 bases, with 11 bases lying between them. Per germline, CDR1 SNHLY and CDR2 FYNNEI.

With respect to this clone: The junction and the germline gene differ at one end; a read error may be behind it. The chain carries TRBV7-7 and TRBJ2-5; D may be TRBD2 (6 bases). The germline V gene encodes CDR1 SSHAT and CDR2 FNYEAQ (reference sequence). This CDR3 comprises 13 residues. The CDR3 region has the DNA TGTGCTAGCAGCTTGCGGGGCCAAGAGACCCAGTACTTC. This codes for CASSLRGQETQYF.

This clone was seen a single time. The rearrangement links TRBV7-9 to TRBJ1-3; TRBD1 agrees at 11 bases. The V gene end was trimmed by 4 bases and the J gene end by 2 bases; junction bases not matched to a gene: 1. The length of the CDR3 is 15 residues. CDR1 is SEHNR, CDR2 FQNEAQ, per germline (reference sequence). The DNA for the CDR3 is TGTGCCAGCAGCTGGGGACAGGGGGCTGGAAACACCATATATTTT. Protein sequence: CASSWGQGAGNTIYF.

The chain employs TRBV5-5 and TRBJ1-1, with a tentative D call TRBD1 (5 bases). CDR1 is SGHKS, CDR2 YYEKEE, per germline (reference sequence). Trimming shortened V by 1 base and J by 3 bases, and 13 bases separated the two germline ends. CDR3 length: 15 amino acids. CDR3 coding DNA: TGTGCCAGCAGCTTGAGGCGTCAGGGTGACACTGAAGCTTTCTTT. Encoded protein: CASSLRRQGDTEAFF.

This clone was observed a few times. The chain employs TRBV6-1 and TRBJ1-4; D perhaps matches TRBD1 (6 bases). This CDR3 region has 14 residues. Germline CDR1 reads MNHNS; CDR2 reads SASEGT. V was clipped by 7 bases and J by 8 bases, with 17 bases between them. The CDR3 sequence: CASTVQGRVEKLFF. The DNA for the CDR3 is TGTGCCAGCACGGTACAGGGAAGGGTAGAAAAACTGTTTTTT.

This clone was counted a single time. The chain has TRBV6-4 and TRBJ2-2, with 11 positions matching TRBD2. In germline, CDR1 is MRHNA, CDR2 SNTAGT. The J segment lost 0 bases and the V segment lost 4 bases, leaving 4 bases of the junction unmatched. The CDR3 extends over 17 amino acids. The CDR3 DNA is TGTGCCAGCAGTGCCTCGACTAGCGGGGCGAACACCGGGGAGCTGTTTTTT. This encodes CASSASTSGANTGELFF.

The gene calls are TRBV2 and TRBJ1-5; tentatively, D is TRBD1 (5 bases). CDR3 size: 13 residues. Trimming pared 7 bases from V and 4 bases from J, leaving 11 bases between. The germline V gene has CDR1 SNHLY and CDR2 FYNNEI. The CDR3 spells CASTGGWNQPQHF. The CDR3 region has the DNA TGTGCCAGCACGGGGGGTTGGAATCAGCCCCAGCATTTT.

A few counts support this clone. The chain combines TRBV4-3 with TRBJ1-5, with D unresolved. Trimming left V 4 bases short and J 4 bases short, with 14 bases between. Germline V gene data show CDR1 as LGHNA and CDR2 as YSLEER. CDR3 length: 15 amino acids. The CDR3 DNA sequence: TGCGCCAGCAGCCCCGGTGGCGGGTATAATCAGCCCCAGCATTTT. This translates into CASSPGGGYNQPQHF.